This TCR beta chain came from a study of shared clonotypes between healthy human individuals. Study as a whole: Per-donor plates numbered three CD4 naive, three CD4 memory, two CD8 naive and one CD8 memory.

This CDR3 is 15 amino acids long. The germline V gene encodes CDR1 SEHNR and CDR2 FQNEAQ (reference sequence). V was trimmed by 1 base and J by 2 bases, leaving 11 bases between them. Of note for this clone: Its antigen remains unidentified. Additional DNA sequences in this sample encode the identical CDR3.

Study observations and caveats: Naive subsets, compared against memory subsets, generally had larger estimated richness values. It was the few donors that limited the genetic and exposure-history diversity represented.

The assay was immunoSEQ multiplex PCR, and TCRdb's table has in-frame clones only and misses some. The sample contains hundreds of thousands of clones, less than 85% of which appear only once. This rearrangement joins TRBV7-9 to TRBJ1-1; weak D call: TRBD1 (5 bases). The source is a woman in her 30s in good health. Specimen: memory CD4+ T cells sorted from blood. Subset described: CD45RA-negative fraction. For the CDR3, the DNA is TGTGCCAGCAGCTTAGAGGGGCTCCAAAACACTGAAGCTTTCTTT. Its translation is CASSLEGLQNTEAFF.